These 27 T cell receptor beta chains share one sample of origin, sequenced in a study of CD8 T cells in ankylosing spondylitis. Points from the study as a whole: Apparently characteristic of ankylosing spondylitis blood was a TCR beta motif (fewer than 10 highly homologous variants).

Their antigens remain unidentified. TCRdb re-called the 5' RACE reads through MiXCR, storing one row per CDR3 protein. The table records hundreds of thousands of distinct CDR3 sequences, about a sixth of them present only once. The sample taken for sequencing was blood, either unsorted or a sorted T cell fraction (not recorded which). The origin of the receptors is a male donor with ankylosing spondylitis.

Many counts were recorded for this clonotype. The chain recombines TRBV7-9 with TRBJ2-2, with TRBD1 as a possible D gene (6 bases). Germline V gives CDR1 SEHNR, CDR2 FQNEAQ (reference sequence). V lost 5 bases and J lost 0, with 16 bases in between. The CDR3 sequence is 17 residues long. CDR3 DNA: TGTGCCAGCAGCCTCGCACAGGGTTTCGCGAACACCGGGGAGCTGTTTTTT. Translating it yields CASSLAQGFANTGELFF.

The chain combines TRBV28 with TRBJ2-5; 7 positions agree with TRBD2. The CDR3 runs 16 residues. Germline CDR1 MDHEN, CDR2 SYDVKM. V gave up 3 bases and J gave up 3 bases; unmatched junction bases: 10. CDR3: CASSLVVAGDKETQYF. The CDR3 coding sequence is TGTGCCAGCAGTTTGGTGGTAGCGGGTGACAAAGAGACCCAGTACTTC.

This chain joins TRBV4-3 and TRBJ1-6, with 10 bases identical to TRBD1. V trimming: 0 bases; J trimming: 5 bases; junction bases outside the gene matches: 1. The CDR3 spans 16 residues. Germline lookup yields CDR1 LGHNA and CDR2 YSLEER. The CDR3 sequence is CASSQDGQGDNSPLHF. In nucleotides, the CDR3 is TGCGCCAGCAGCCAAGATGGACAGGGGGATAATTCACCCCTCCACTTT.

There are a few counts of this clonotype. The chain is built from TRBV25-1 and TRBJ1-6, with D tentatively TRBD1 (6 bases). With 3 bases removed from V and 5 bases from J, the gap between germline ends came to 14 bases. Germline loops: CDR1 MGHDK, CDR2 SYGVNS. The CDR3 consists of 16 residues. In nucleotides, the CDR3 is TGTGCCAGCAGTGATCGGACAGCAGCCGATAATTCACCCCTCCACTTT. This encodes CASSDRTAADNSPLHF.

The V and J genes are TRBV9 and TRBJ2-2; 9 bases are a match to TRBD2. The CDR3 is 16 amino acids. Germline V gives CDR1 SGDLS, CDR2 YYNGEE. V lost 4 bases to trimming and J lost 3 bases; unmatched junction nucleotides: 7. This chain's CDR3 is CASSSPGLAYTGELFF. CDR3 coding DNA: TGTGCCAGCAGCTCTCCGGGACTAGCTTACACCGGGGAGCTGTTTTTT. The whole variable domain, remainder taken from reference TRBV9 and TRBJ2-2, is DSGVTQTPKHLITATGQRVTLRCSPRSGDLSVYWYQQSLDQGLQFLIQYYNGEERAKGNILERFSAQQFPDLHSELNLSSLELGDSALYFCASSSPGLAYTGELFFGEGSRLTVL.

This clonotype was seen a few times. This chain links TRBV10-3 with TRBJ2-7; D perhaps matches TRBD1 (6 bases). V lost 6 bases to trimming and J lost 0 bases, with 12 bases between them. From germline, CDR1 is ENHRY and CDR2 SYGVKD. The CDR3 totals 14 residues. CDR3 protein: CAIRDSSVSYEQYF. In nucleotides, the CDR3 is TGTGCCATCAGGGACAGTTCCGTCTCCTACGAGCAGTACTTC.

This clonotype has more than one count but fewer than ten. The chain employs TRBV12-3 or TRBV12-4 and TRBJ1-1; D unresolved. The CDR3 totals 11 residues. V was shortened by 6 bases and J by 5 bases, with 7 bases between the two germline ends. The CDR3 reads CASSFTTEAFF. For the CDR3, the DNA is TGTGCCAGCAGCTTCACTACTGAAGCTTTCTTT.

There are a few counts of this clonotype. The V call is TRBV7-2, the J call TRBJ2-3; the D gene is possibly TRBD1 (5 bases). Germline V CDR1 and CDR2: SGHTA, FQGNSA. The CDR3 totals 15 residues. Trimming left V 4 bases short and J 1 base short, with 12 bases between. CDR3 sequence: CASSSPGHRTDTQYF. The CDR3 DNA follows: TGTGCCAGCAGCTCACCCGGACACCGCACAGATACGCAGTATTTT.

This clonotype was seen more than once but under ten times. The rearrangement joins TRBV11-2 to TRBJ2-1; 9 bases are shared with TRBD2. The V gene's germline CDR1 is SGHAT and CDR2 FQNNGV. CDR3 length: 15 amino acids. Trimming removed 2 bases from V and 10 bases from J; junction bases left unmatched: 9. CDR3 residues: CASSLRVAGEGEQFF. CDR3 DNA: TGTGCCAGCAGCTTAAGGGTAGCGGGAGAAGGGGAGCAGTTCTTC.

The table lists this clonotype with a few counts. The CDR3 nucleotides are TGTGCCAACCTGGGGGACACTGAAGCTTTCTTT. Its protein is CANLGDTEAFF. The chain combines TRBV2 with TRBJ1-1; TRBD1 is a possible D gene (5 bases). The CDR3 is made up of 11 amino acids. Germline V gives CDR1 SNHLY, CDR2 FYNNEI. V was pared by 10 bases and J by 3 bases, with 9 bases between.

This clonotype was detected many times. This chain connects TRBV19 to TRBJ2-7; D is unresolved. The V gene's germline CDR1 is LNHDA and CDR2 SQIVND (reference sequence). CDR3 length: 11 residues. V was clipped by 8 bases and J by 0 bases, with 5 bases between them. CDR3 nucleotides: TGTGCCAGTGGAGACTCCTACGAGCAGTACTTC. Protein: CASGDSYEQYF.

The chain is built from TRBV12-3 or TRBV12-4 and TRBJ2-2, with D perhaps TRBD1 (6 bases). Trimming left V 0 bases short and J 3 bases short, with 8 bases between. The CDR3 has 15 residues. Written as DNA, the CDR3 is TGTGCCAGCAGTTTAGCGGACAGCTACACCGGGGAGCTGTTTTTT. Encoded protein: CASSLADSYTGELFF.

This clonotype has more than one count but fewer than ten. This chain connects TRBV7-6 to TRBJ1-5; the D is unclear. The germline gives CDR1 SGHVS, CDR2 FNYEAQ. V lost 1 base, J lost 3 bases, and 16 bases lay in between. The CDR3 spans 17 residues. In DNA form, the CDR3 reads TGTGCCAGCAGCTTAGGCCCAACCGGAGAGGACAATCAGCCCCAGCATTTT. Translating it yields CASSLGPTGEDNQPQHF. Together with reference TRBV7-6 and TRBJ1-5, the CDR3 gives the full variable domain: GAGVSQSPRYKVTKRGQDVALRCDPISGHVSLYWYRQALGQGPEFLTYFNYEAQQDKSGLPNDRFSAERPEGSISTLTIQRTEQRDSAMYRCASSLGPTGEDNQPQHFGDGTRLSIL.

The chain recombines TRBV28 with TRBJ2-2; TRBD2 matches 9 bases. CDR1 is MDHEN and CDR2 is SYDVKM in the germline V gene. The CDR3 sequence is 16 residues long. V gave up 3 bases and J gave up 6 bases; unmatched junction bases: 8. The CDR3 DNA reads as TGTGCCAGCAGTTTTAAGCCGGGACTAGCTGCCGGGGAGCTGTTTTTT. Its translation: CASSFKPGLAAGELFF.

This clonotype was recorded a few times. The chain links TRBV24-1 to TRBJ1-5; D uncertain. Germline V gives CDR1 KGHDR, CDR2 SFDVKD. V was clipped by 2 bases and J by 3 bases, with 7 bases between them. The CDR3 runs 14 residues. CDR3 sequence (DNA): TGTGCCACCAGTGATTACACCAACAATCAGCCCCAGCATTTT. This translates into CATSDYTNNQPQHF.

This chain connects TRBV12-3 or TRBV12-4 to TRBJ2-7; the D is unclear. Trimming pared 7 bases from V and 2 bases from J, leaving 15 bases between. This CDR3 has 14 residues. DNA of the CDR3: TGTGCCAGCACGTCCGGGTTGAAGCCCTACGAGCAGTACTTC. This gives the protein CASTSGLKPYEQYF.

This clonotype has just a few counts. This rearrangement joins TRBV12-3 or TRBV12-4 to TRBJ2-7; no clear D. The CDR3 sequence is 13 residues long. V was clipped by 4 bases and J by 3 bases, with 10 bases between them. The CDR3 DNA reads as TGTGCCAGCAGTTCCCTGCAGGACTACGAGCAGTACTTC. Amino acids: CASSSLQDYEQYF.

In this sample, this clonotype turned up a few times. This chain joins TRBV29-1 and TRBJ2-1, with a possible D match to TRBD2 (6 bases). CDR3 length: 13 amino acids. V was cut by 7 bases and J by 4 bases, with 14 bases left in between. CDR1 is SQVTM, CDR2 ANQGSEA, per germline. This chain's CDR3 is CSGGESGYNEQFF. CDR3 in DNA: TGCAGCGGAGGGGAGAGCGGGTACAATGAGCAGTTCTTC.

This clonotype appeared a few times. The chain links TRBV29-1 to TRBJ1-2; no clear D gene. CDR3 size: 15 residues. The germline V gene has CDR1 SQVTM and CDR2 ANQGSEA. Trimming cost V 0 bases and J 2 bases, with 13 bases left between them. CDR3 bases: TGCAGCGTTGAAGAACACCCTGGACTCAACTATGGCTACACCTTC. It is translated as CSVEEHPGLNYGYTF.

CDR3 protein: CASSRNRESTEAFF. The CDR3 DNA sequence: TGTGCCAGCAGTCGGAACAGGGAGAGCACTGAAGCTTTCTTT. This chain joins TRBV28 and TRBJ1-1; weak D call: TRBD1 (6 bases). The CDR3 runs to 14 residues. Per germline, CDR1 MDHEN and CDR2 SYDVKM. V lost 5 bases to trimming and J lost 4 bases, with 14 bases between them.

This clonotype has only a few counts. V gene TRBV4-2 combines with J gene TRBJ2-1, with no clear D. The CDR3 runs 16 residues. The ends were cut back, 0 bases at V and 0 bases at J, with 9 bases in the middle. The germline V gene encodes CDR1 LGHNA and CDR2 YNFKEQ. As DNA, the CDR3 is TGTGCCAGCAGCCAAGAAGGGCTGAGCTCCTACAATGAGCAGTTCTTC. Its protein product is CASSQEGLSSYNEQFF.

The chain joins TRBV4-1 to TRBJ2-2; TRBD2 aligns across 10 bases. CDR3 length equals 18 residues. The V gene's germline CDR1 is MGHRA and CDR2 YSYEKL. V was pared by 4 bases and J by 7 bases, with 15 bases of the junction left unmatched. CDR3 nucleotide sequence: TGCGCCAGCAGCCGGGTGGCGGCTAGCGGGAGTGGGGTCGGGGAGCTGTTTTTT. The encoded protein is CASSRVAASGSGVGELFF.

The table lists this clonotype with many counts. This chain links TRBV12-3 or TRBV12-4 with TRBJ1-1, with unresolved D. The CDR3 has 15 amino acids. V was shortened by 6 bases and J by 4 bases, with 18 bases between the two germline ends. The CDR3 nucleotides read TGTGCCAGCAGCCCCCAATGGTTCCTGGGCACTGAAGCTTTCTTT. This sequence encodes CASSPQWFLGTEAFF.

The rearrangement uses TRBV7-9 and TRBJ2-5; 8 bases are shared with TRBD2. CDR3 length: 17 amino acids. J was trimmed by 2 bases and V by 5 bases; bases with no gene match: 13. From germline, CDR1 is SEHNR and CDR2 FQNEAQ (reference sequence). The CDR3 loop is CASSHPSRGASQETQYF. CDR3 nucleotide sequence: TGTGCCAGCAGCCACCCGTCGCGGGGGGCCTCACAAGAGACCCAGTACTTC.

This clonotype was detected many times. This chain's CDR3 is CASSYSIENIQYF. CDR3 DNA: TGTGCCAGCAGTTACAGCATCGAAAACATTCAGTACTTC. This chain joins TRBV12-3 or TRBV12-4 and TRBJ2-4; D gene ambiguous. V shed 4 bases and J shed 5 bases, with 9 bases lying between them. The CDR3 has 13 amino acids.

This clonotype was counted a few times. The chain combines TRBV29-1 with TRBJ2-7, with unresolved D. The germline gives CDR1 SQVTM, CDR2 ANQGSEA. CDR3 length: 11 residues. V lost 1 base and J lost 6, with 7 bases in between. This CDR3 is CSVEGELEQYF. CDR3 bases: TGCAGCGTTGAAGGCGAGCTCGAGCAGTACTTC.

In its sample, this clonotype was seen a few times. This sequence joins TRBV27 and TRBJ2-7; 7 nucleotides match TRBD2. CDR1 is MNHEY, CDR2 SMNVEV, per germline (reference sequence). V shed 1 base and J 7 bases; nucleotides not matched to a gene: 4. This CDR3 is built from 13 residues. CDR3 DNA: TGTGCCAGCAGTTTATATGCGGGAGTGGAGCAGTACTTC. Encoded protein: CASSLYAGVEQYF.